A single sample is the source of the 9 T cell receptor beta chains below, sequenced in a study of blood T cell repertoires in COVID-19 (TCRdb year 2020). The library was generated by the immunoSEQ multiplex PCR assay. TCRdb holds this immuneACCESS table with in-frame rearrangements only. Some clones are missing; in checked studies, unresolved V genes explain under half, and the rest has no known cause. For this sample the table gives about 73,000 clones, of which about four fifths were detected only once. The ten largest account for approximately 29% of the sample. Sample: peripheral blood. The receptors stem from a human donor in a cohort sampled during active COVID-19.

CDR3 bases: TGTGCCAGCAGTTTTAGCGGTAGACCCCAGCATTTT. Protein sequence: CASSFSGRPQHF. This chain links TRBV12-3 or TRBV12-4 with TRBJ1-5; D is uncertain. The V and J ends lost 3 bases and 10 bases respectively, with 10 bases between them. The CDR3 totals 12 residues.

The J gene is TRBJ2-3, the V gene TRBV4-1, with D possibly TRBD2 on 5 matching bases. Germline V gives CDR1 MGHRA, CDR2 YSYEKL. V shed 6 bases and J shed 0 bases, with 13 bases lying between them. This CDR3 is built from 15 residues. CDR3 nucleotide sequence: TGCGCCAGCAGTCTAACCGAGGGTAGCACAGATACGCAGTATTTT. It yields the protein CASSLTEGSTDTQYF.

The chain carries TRBV5-6 and TRBJ2-1; D is undetermined. This CDR3 has 14 residues. V lost 1 base and J 15 bases, leaving 20 bases between the germline ends. Germline loops: CDR1 SGHDT, CDR2 YYEEEE. CDR3 loop: CASSLKMGVQVPFF. For the CDR3, the DNA is TGTGCCAGCAGCTTGAAGATGGGTGTCCAGGTTCCGTTCTTC. Looking up the rest from reference TRBV5-6 and TRBJ2-1 gives the full variable domain: DAGVTQSPTHLIKTRGQQVTLRCSPKSGHDTVSWYQQALGQGPQFIFQYYEEEERQRGNFPDRFSGHQFPNYSSELNVNALLLGDSALYLCASSLKMGVQVPFFGPGTRLTVL.

This chain joins TRBV29-1 and TRBJ2-1; D possibly corresponds to TRBD2 (5 bases). Germline assignment: CDR1 SQVTM and CDR2 ANQGSEA. V dropped 1 base and J dropped 9 bases, with 7 bases sitting between them. The CDR3 runs 11 residues. The CDR3 sequence is CSVEGEGEQFF. The CDR3 region has the DNA TGCAGCGTTGAAGGAGAGGGTGAGCAGTTCTTC.

J is TRBJ2-1 and V is TRBV6-2 or TRBV6-3, with TRBD2 matching over 8 bases. V was pared by 3 bases and J by 3 bases, with 4 bases of the junction left unmatched. Germline-derived CDR1 and CDR2 are MNHEY and SVGEGT. The CDR3 runs 15 residues. CDR3 loop: CASSYSLAGYNEQFF. DNA of the CDR3: TGTGCCAGCAGTTATAGTCTAGCGGGCTACAATGAGCAGTTCTTC.

The count of this clone is one. This chain connects TRBV11-2 to TRBJ1-2; unclear D gene. Germline CDR1 is SGHAT and CDR2 is FQNNGV. This CDR3 contains 13 residues. Trimming removed 1 base at V and 8 bases at J, with 11 bases between. The CDR3 spells CASSLAGMRGYTF. DNA for the CDR3: TGTGCCAGCAGCTTAGCCGGGATGAGAGGCTACACCTTC. Combining the CDR3 with reference TRBV11-2 and TRBJ1-2 gives the whole variable domain EAGVAQSPRYKIIEKRQSVAFWCNPISGHATLYWYQQILGQGPKLLIQFQNNGVVDDSQLPKDRFSAERLKGVDSTLKIQPAKLEDSAVYLCASSLAGMRGYTFGSGTRLTVV.

The chain has TRBV9 and TRBJ2-2; TRBD1 aligns across 7 bases. The V gene's germline CDR1 is SGDLS and CDR2 YYNGEE. This CDR3 region has 16 residues. Trimming at V came to 3 bases and at J to 1 base, leaving 6 bases not matched to a gene. CDR3 in amino acids: CASSAWTGENTGELFF. CDR3 in DNA: TGTGCCAGCAGCGCCTGGACAGGAGAGAACACCGGGGAGCTGTTTTTT. Filled out from reference TRBV9 and TRBJ2-2, the complete variable domain reads DSGVTQTPKHLITATGQRVTLRCSPRSGDLSVYWYQQSLDQGLQFLIQYYNGEERAKGNILERFSAQQFPDLHSELNLSSLELGDSALYFCASSAWTGENTGELFFGEGSRLTVL.

The chain uses TRBV5-6 and TRBJ2-1; 12 positions agree with TRBD1. Looked up from germline, CDR1 is SGHDT and CDR2 is YYEEEE. This CDR3 has 14 amino acids. V shed 7 bases, J shed 9 bases, and the junction held 8 bases outside the gene matches. This chain's CDR3 is CASGRDRGLSEQFF. Here the CDR3 DNA reads TGTGCCAGCGGCCGGGACAGGGGGCTAAGTGAGCAGTTCTTC.

The chain joins TRBV19 to TRBJ2-1; 10 nucleotides line up with TRBD2. Per the germline V gene, CDR1 is LNHDA and CDR2 is SQIVND (reference sequence). The CDR3 consists of 15 residues. The trim removed 6 bases at V and 5 bases at J, leaving 7 bases unmatched. DNA of the CDR3: TGTGCCAGTAGGGGCCGAAGCGGGGGGGACAATGAGCAGTTCTTC. Residues: CASRGRSGGDNEQFF.